This TCR beta chain was identified in a study of blood T cells in healthy people across ages (dated by TCRdb to about 2015). At the level of the whole study: In model experiments, template switching captured about one uniquely barcoded TCR beta cDNA molecule for every two T cells. Donors were grouped into four age groups: young (average 16 years), middle-aged (approximately 41), aged (roughly 67) and long-lived (just over 80). Using the same blood draw, the study looked at two additional independent replicas of 1 million unique cDNA reads for two donors, one aged 18 to 29 and the other aged 80 or older. To track age-related changes in TCR beta repertoire diversity, the study relied on deep sequencing normalized with unique cDNA molecular identifiers. To avoid experimental bias, donors of different ages were spread randomly across the sequencing lanes. Overall study results and their limits: Because profiling used bulk unsorted PBMCs, naive and antigen-experienced compartments could not be compared conclusively. As age increased, observed TCR beta diversity per million T cells dropped in a roughly linear way, and a significant reduction was already evident by age 40. Because the CMV infection status of the donors was unknown, age-related changes in expanded clonotypes may potentially have been confounded. Estimates of total diversity from one million sequenced T cells were regarded as lower bounds and underestimates. Compared with the aged group, the long-lived group had more naive CD4+ T cells, fewer expanded clones and increased TCR diversity, a pattern suggesting age selection. Observed TCR beta diversity correlated strongly with the percentage of naive T cells measured by flow cytometry.

Donors were 30 to 45 systemically healthy Caucasian individuals from Russia aged about 6 to 100 years. Around 10 milliliters of peripheral blood were collected from each donor into EDTA-treated Vacutainer tubes. Ficoll-Paque density-gradient centrifugation was used to isolate PBMCs, with at least 7 million per sample. Total RNA was extracted from PBMCs with Trizol reagent, with at least 5 micrograms obtained per sample. Naive CD45RAhigh/CD27high T cell percentages were measured by flow cytometry on a PBMC aliquot from every donor. This clonotype was found a few times. Its antigen remains unidentified. No much larger clone exists at a distance of one base, and base qualities are not known. The CDR3 goes from the cysteine to the phenylalanine over 14 residues. Here the CDR3 DNA is all that survives: 42 bases in frame from base 1. As encoded in the germline V gene, CDR1 is SQVTM while CDR2 is ANQGSEA. A distance of 7 bases separates the germline ends of V and J, which lose 4 bases and 0 bases respectively.

Library method: 5' RACE. Sequencing used an Illumina HiSeq 2500. A second PCR of about 6 to 11 cycles was performed with a sample-barcoded 5' primer and a J-beta primer mix. Each TCR beta cDNA molecule received a unique molecular identifier from a template-switch 5' adaptor carrying 12 random nucleotides. At least 2.5 million CDR3-containing paired-end reads were obtained from each sample. The Mint cDNA synthesis kit, primed by a TRBC-specific oligonucleotide, was used to synthesize first-strand cDNA from all RNA. Following uracil-DNA glycosylase treatment, all cDNA underwent a first 18-cycle PCR with the universal primers M1SS and BC2_uni_R. Processing in the source paper ran as follows. Normalization of each sample was performed by random selection of 1 million high-quality reads, each carrying a distinct molecular identifier. Instead of being binned into consensus sequences, reads with shared molecular identifiers were discarded. MiTCR, set to a Q25 quality threshold and the strictest error-elimination algorithm, was used for CDR3 identification, clonotype clustering and error correction. A nonparametric unseen species model with Euler transformation was used to estimate lower-bound total TCR beta diversity. Starting from the raw public reads, TCRdb applied fastp trimming at Q25, assembled clones with MiXCR and retained in-frame beta chains. Merged by CDR3 protein, the rows form single entries marked with the most common genes and DNA. It is TCRdb's table, rather than the study itself, that gives the V and J calls and clone size. This sample gives fewer than 750,000 distinct CDR3 sequences in total; roughly half of them show up just once. The top ten constitute less than 15% of the sample.

The sequence was collected from a woman older than 75 in good health. Sequenced: blood. This chain is built from TRBV29-1 and TRBJ2-6; the D gene is perhaps TRBD2, from 5 matching bases. The CDR3 region reads CSVAGSSGANVLTF. In nucleotide form, the sequence is TGCAGCGTTGCTGGGAGCTCTGGGGCCAACGTCCTGACTTTC.